The subject of this entry is one T cell receptor (beta chain). CD8+ and CD4+ blood T cells underwent TCR beta sequencing. The CD8+ and CD4+ T cells were negatively isolated, with the TEMRA cells enriched by FACS. This sample was included in a study of CD8 T cells in Susac syndrome. Random hexamers were used to reverse transcribe an amount of roughly 0.45 to 1 ug RNA. Amplification of TCR beta CDR3 was carried out by immunoSEQ multiplex PCR, which covered 54 Vbeta and 13 Jbeta segments. TCRdb called the immunoSEQ multiplex PCR reads again in MiXCR, with one record for every CDR3 protein. The data hold more than 100,000 distinct CDR3 sequences, with around 75% observed a single time. The junction had 12 bases not matched to a gene; V was cut back by 6 bases and J by 0 bases. This CDR3 contains 17 residues.

This TCR derives from a human donor with multiple sclerosis. This rearrangement joins TRBV12-3 or TRBV12-4 to TRBJ1-1; 8 bases map to TRBD1. Sequenced: CD8+ T cells from PBMCs. The CDR3 bases are TGTGCCAGCAGCCTGATGGCGGGACAGGCGATGAACACTGAAGCTTTCTTT. It translates to CASSLMAGQAMNTEAFF.